The rows below give T cell receptor beta chains drawn from one sample of a study of response to subunit inactivated influenza vaccine. TCRdb re-derived calls from the RT-PCR reads in MiXCR, one entry per CDR3 protein. Here the sample spans approximately 680,000 distinct CDR3 sequences, around 14% being singletons. Material: PBMCs from blood, obtained 11 to 12 days after vaccination. The receptors stem from a man in his fifties or sixties who received an inactivated influenza vaccine. Both conserved end residues are part of each CDR3. D genes are given only for firm matches. Clone sizes are given selectively: once, few, many, or a class where the clone is expanded.

V: TRBV27; J: TRBJ2-1; D: .; size: many; CDR3: CASSLARLYNEQFF; DNA: TGTGCCAGCAGTTTAGCCAGACTCTACAATGAGCAGTTCTTC
V: TRBV6-2/TRBV6-3; J: TRBJ2-7; D: TRBD1; size: .; CDR3: CASSDPSDRAEYEQYF; DNA: TGTGCCAGCAGTGACCCTTCGGACAGGGCTGAGTACGAGCAGTACTTC
V: TRBV5-1; J: TRBJ2-3; D: .; size: .; CDR3: CASSLAEGSTDTQYF; DNA: TGCGCCAGCAGCTTGGCGGAGGGCAGCACAGATACGCAGTATTTT
V: TRBV20-1; J: TRBJ1-2; D: .; size: .; CDR3: CSADPGQSYGYTF; DNA: TGCAGTGCCGATCCGGGCCAGAGCTATGGCTACACCTTC
V: TRBV3-1; J: TRBJ2-1; D: .; size: few; CDR3: CASSQFVTNEQFF; DNA: TGTGCCAGCAGCCAATTTGTTACCAATGAGCAGTTCTTC
V: TRBV7-8; J: TRBJ2-1; D: .; size: few; CDR3: CASRTRVQEQFF; DNA: TGTGCCAGCCGGACAAGGGTACAGGAGCAGTTCTTC
V: TRBV20-1; J: TRBJ2-1; D: .; size: .; CDR3: CSASTHEQFF; DNA: TGCAGTGCTAGTACCCATGAGCAGTTCTTC
V: TRBV28; J: TRBJ2-5; D: .; size: few; CDR3: CASSLFRRRKQETQYF; DNA: TGTGCCAGCAGTTTATTCCGCAGGAGGAAACAAGAGACCCAGTACTTC
V: TRBV3-1; J: TRBJ1-4; D: TRBD1; size: few; CDR3: CASSQDPQGGEKLFF; DNA: TGTGCCAGCAGCCAAGATCCCCAGGGGGGGGAAAAACTGTTTTTT
V: TRBV6-1; J: TRBJ2-1; D: .; size: .; CDR3: CASRMTGRHNEQFF; DNA: TGTGCCAGCAGAATGACGGGACGCCACAATGAGCAGTTCTTC
V: TRBV10-3; J: TRBJ1-2; D: .; size: few; CDR3: CASQPIRAKSFDVGYTF; DNA: TGTGCCTCCCAGCCGATACGGGCCAAAAGTTTCGACGTGGGCTACACCTTC
V: TRBV4-2; J: TRBJ2-5; D: .; size: .; CDR3: CASSRNFGVSSARETQYF; DNA: TGTGCCAGCAGCCGAAATTTTGGAGTCTCTAGCGCAAGGGAGACCCAGTACTTC
V: TRBV10-3; J: TRBJ2-1; D: TRBD2; size: many; CDR3: CAISESTAGRYNEQFF; DNA: TGTGCCATCAGTGAGTCAACAGCGGGAAGGTACAATGAGCAGTTCTTC
V: TRBV7-8; J: TRBJ1-2; D: TRBD1; size: .; CDR3: CASSLSPTDRGLYGYTF; DNA: TGTGCCAGCAGCTTAAGCCCGACGGACAGGGGGCTCTATGGCTACACCTTC
V: TRBV12-3/TRBV12-4; J: TRBJ2-4; D: TRBD1; size: .; CDR3: CASSIGQGVRSIQYF; DNA: TGTGCCAGCAGTATTGGACAGGGGGTGAGAAGCATTCAGTACTTC
V: TRBV5-1; J: TRBJ2-7; D: TRBD2; size: .; CDR3: CASSLGGGHEQYF; DNA: TGCGCCAGCAGCTTGGGGGGGGGTCACGAGCAGTACTTC
V: TRBV20-1; J: TRBJ2-5; D: .; size: few; CDR3: CSASSRRGAVETQYF; DNA: TGCAGTGCTAGTTCGAGGAGGGGGGCAGTGGAGACCCAGTACTTC
V: TRBV27; J: TRBJ2-5; D: TRBD2; size: few; CDR3: CASSWAGGQETQYF; DNA: TGTGCCAGCAGTTGGGCGGGGGGCCAAGAGACCCAGTACTTC
V: TRBV6-2/TRBV6-3; J: TRBJ2-1; D: .; size: few; CDR3: CASSGGDRSYNEQFF; DNA: TGTGCCAGCAGTGGCGGAGATCGCTCCTACAATGAGCAGTTCTTC
V: TRBV6-2/TRBV6-3; J: TRBJ1-6; D: .; size: .; CDR3: CASSSADGGALIVSPLHF; DNA: TGTGCCAGCAGTTCGGCGGATGGGGGTGCCCTAATTGTGTCACCCCTCCACTTT
V: TRBV6-2/TRBV6-3; J: TRBJ1-5; D: .; size: few; CDR3: CASSRRDGSGPQHF; DNA: TGTGCCAGCAGTCGGCGTGACGGGTCCGGGCCCCAGCATTTT
V: TRBV7-2; J: TRBJ2-7; D: TRBD1; size: .; CDR3: CASSRKGQVYEQYF; DNA: TGTGCCAGCAGCCGTAAGGGACAGGTCTACGAGCAGTACTTC